This T cell receptor beta chain was found in a study of blood T cells in healthy people across ages. Study summary: Template-switching capture recovered about one barcoded beta molecule per two T cells.

Isolated per sample were at least 7 million PBMCs. V was pared by 5 bases and J by 2 bases, with 22 bases of the junction left unmatched. The CDR3 is made up of 21 amino acids. The germline gives CDR1 SGHAT, CDR2 FQDESV (reference sequence). A second PCR, run for about 7 to 12 cycles, used a sample-barcoded 5' primer plus a J-beta primer mix. Each sample yielded at least 2.5 million CDR3-containing paired-end reads. Each CDR3 protein is one row after TCRdb ran MiXCR on the 5' RACE reads. The sample lists over 1,200,000 distinct CDR3 sequences, 45% to 70% seen once, with 6.5% to 8.5% in the top ten. Study outcomes and limitations: While age rose, TCR beta diversity per million T cells dropped in a roughly linear way.

A note on this clonotype: Its specificity is not known.

The chain is built from TRBV11-1 and TRBJ1-3, with TRBD1 identical over 9 bases. The sample taken for sequencing was blood. The source is a man younger than 35 in good health. The CDR3 DNA is TGTGCCAGCAGCCCCCGATACAGACTATCTAACAGGGGGCTTACTGGAAACACCATATATTTT. Translation gives CASSPRYRLSNRGLTGNTIYF.